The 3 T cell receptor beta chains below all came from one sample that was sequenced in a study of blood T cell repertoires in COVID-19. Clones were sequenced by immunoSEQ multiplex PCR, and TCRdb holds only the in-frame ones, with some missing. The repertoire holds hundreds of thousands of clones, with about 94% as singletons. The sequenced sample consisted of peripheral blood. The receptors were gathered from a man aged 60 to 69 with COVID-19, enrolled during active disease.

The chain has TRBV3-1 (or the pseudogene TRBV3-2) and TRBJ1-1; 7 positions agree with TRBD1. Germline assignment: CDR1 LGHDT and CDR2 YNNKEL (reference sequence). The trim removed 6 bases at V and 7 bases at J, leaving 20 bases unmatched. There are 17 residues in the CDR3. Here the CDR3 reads CASRASGTDLHFGEAFF. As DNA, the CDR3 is TGTGCCAGCAGAGCTAGTGGGACAGACCTCCACTTCGGTGAAGCTTTCTTT.

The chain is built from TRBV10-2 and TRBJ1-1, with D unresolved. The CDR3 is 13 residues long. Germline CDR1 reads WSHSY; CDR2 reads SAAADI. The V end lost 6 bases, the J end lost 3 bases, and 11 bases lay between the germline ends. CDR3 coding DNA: TGCGCCAGCAGGGTCGGGTTTCACACTGAAGCTTTCTTT. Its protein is CASRVGFHTEAFF.

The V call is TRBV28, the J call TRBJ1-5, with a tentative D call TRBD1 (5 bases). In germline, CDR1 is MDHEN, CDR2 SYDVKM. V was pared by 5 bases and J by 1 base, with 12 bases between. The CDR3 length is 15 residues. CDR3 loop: CASSKWGASNQPQHF. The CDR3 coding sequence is TGTGCCAGCAGTAAATGGGGCGCAAGCAATCAGCCCCAGCATTTT.